The rows below give T cell receptor beta chains drawn from one sample of a study of T cell repertoires in aging, cancer and after chemotherapy. TCRdb re-analysed the multiplex PCR reads in MiXCR, keeping a single row per CDR3 protein. The repertoire holds around 770 distinct CDR3 sequences, with about 51% as singletons. Sequenced material: blood. The receptors shown here come from a human donor with a solid tumor. Both conserved end residues are part of each CDR3. D genes are given only for firm matches. The size entry is marked missing in some rows and otherwise reads once, few, many or a size class.

v_gene	d_gene	j_gene	abundance	CDR3nt	CDR3aa
TRBV7-2	TRBD2	TRBJ2-7	.	TGTGCCAGCAGCTTAGTCAGTCTAGCGGGAGATCGAGGGTCCTACGAGCAGTACTTC	CASSLVSLAGDRGSYEQYF
TRBV10-2	TRBD1	TRBJ1-2	.	TGCGCCAGCGGACAGGGGCCACTCCCCAACTATGGCTACACCTTC	CASGQGPLPNYGYTF
TRBV7-6	.	TRBJ2-4	.	TGTGCCAGCAGCTTAGGACACCTAAACATTCAGTACTTC	CASSLGHLNIQYF
TRBV7-9	TRBD1	TRBJ1-5	.	TGTGCCAGCAGCCTCGGGACAGGCCCCCCTCGGCCCCAGCATTTT	CASSLGTGPPRPQHF
TRBV30	TRBD1	TRBJ1-3	.	TGTGCCGGGACAGGGGGGAATGGAAACACCATATATTTT	CAGTGGNGNTIYF
TRBV7-9	.	TRBJ1-1	.	TGTGCCAGCAGCCTAGAGGGGATGGTGCCGAACACTGAAGCTTTCTTT	CASSLEGMVPNTEAFF
TRBV29-1	.	TRBJ2-3	few	TGCAGCGTTGAGGGTGGGATTGGAGATACGCAGTATTTT	CSVEGGIGDTQYF
TRBV11-2	TRBD1	TRBJ2-6	few	TGTGCCAGCAGCGGGACAGGGGTCTCTGGGGCCAACGTCCTGACTTTC	CASSGTGVSGANVLTF
TRBV15	TRBD1	TRBJ1-2	.	TGTGCCACCAGCAGAGACCGGGACAGGGGTAACTATGGCTACACCTTC	CATSRDRDRGNYGYTF
TRBV10-3	TRBD2	TRBJ2-7	.	TGTGCCATCAGTGAGGGTAGCGGGGCTCTCTACGAGCAGTACTTC	CAISEGSGALYEQYF
TRBV6-5	.	TRBJ2-7	.	TGTGCCAGCAGTACGGACAGCCTCTCCTACGAGCAGTACTTC	CASSTDSLSYEQYF
TRBV28	TRBD1	TRBJ2-7	few	TGTGCCATCAGGGGGTCCCGGGACAGCTACGAGCAGTACTTC	CAIRGSRDSYEQYF
TRBV30	.	TRBJ1-1	.	TGTGCCTGGAGGTCGGACAGAGAGATGAACACTGAAGCTTTCTTT	CAWRSDREMNTEAFF
TRBV5-6	TRBD1	TRBJ2-7	.	TGTGCCAGCACCCGGGGACAGGGGGATCACGAGCAGTACTTC	CASTRGQGDHEQYF
TRBV7-9	.	TRBJ2-7	.	TGTGCCAGCAGCTTGAACATCTACGAGCAGTACTTC	CASSLNIYEQYF
TRBV30	TRBD1	TRBJ2-2	.	TGTGCCTGGAGCACGGACAGGGGTTGGGGCACCGGGGAGCTGTTTTTT	CAWSTDRGWGTGELFF
TRBV7-3	.	TRBJ1-2	.	TGTGCCAGCAGCTCTGGGCCGGACGGGGGTGGCTACACCTTC	CASSSGPDGGGYTF
TRBV20-1	.	TRBJ1-1	.	TGCAGTGCTAGAACACAGGTTTACACTGAAGCTTTCTTT	CSARTQVYTEAFF
TRBV7-3	.	TRBJ2-1	few	TGTGCCAGCAGCTTAACAGGGTACAATGAGCAGTTCTTC	CASSLTGYNEQFF
TRBV7-9	TRBD2	TRBJ2-7	.	TGTGCCAGCAGCCCTAGCGGGATCTCGACCTACGAGCAGTACTTC	CASSPSGISTYEQYF
TRBV30	.	TRBJ2-7	few	TGTGCCTGGAGTGATCAGTTTCGCCCCTCCTACGAGCAGTACTTC	CAWSDQFRPSYEQYF
TRBV28	.	TRBJ1-2	few	TGTGCCAGCAGCGCCGGGGGGAACTATGGCTACACCTTC	CASSAGGNYGYTF
TRBV5-6	TRBD2	TRBJ2-6	once	TGTGCCAGCAGCCACCCCCCGGGGGTTAGCGGGATATATGGGGCCAACGTCCTGACTTTC	CASSHPPGVSGIYGANVLTF
TRBV30	.	TRBJ1-1	few	TGTGCCTGGGGGATTGGGGGGGCTTTGGGTACTGAAGCTTTCTTT	CAWGIGGALGTEAFF
TRBV19	TRBD2	TRBJ2-3	.	TGTGCCAGTAGTATCACGGGGGGGGATACGCAGTATTTT	CASSITGGDTQYF
TRBV10-2	.	TRBJ2-5	.	TGCGCCAGCAGTCCGAGGGTCGAGACCCAGTACTTC	CASSPRVETQYF
TRBV20-1	.	TRBJ2-7	few	TGCAGTGGCACCCCTTTGGGACCGGAGACGGGCGAGCAGTACTTC	CSGTPLGPETGEQYF
TRBV20-1	.	TRBJ1-5	.	TGCAGTGCACAGACAAGTTATAGCAATCAGCCCCAGCATTTT	CSAQTSYSNQPQHF
TRBV15	.	TRBJ1-3	few	TGTGCCACCAGCAGTAAATATCGGCTGCCTTCTGGAAACACCATATATTTT	CATSSKYRLPSGNTIYF
TRBV29-1	.	TRBJ2-7	large	TGCAGCGTTGGGGAGGTCTACGAGCAGTACTTC	CSVGEVYEQYF
TRBV7-9	.	TRBJ1-2	few	TGTGCCAGCAGCTCCTCGGGAGCCAACTATGGCTACACCTTC	CASSSSGANYGYTF
TRBV19	.	TRBJ2-7	few	TGTGCCAGTAGTATAGGAGGGTCGACAAGCAGCTCCTACGAGCAGTACTTC	CASSIGGSTSSSYEQYF
TRBV6-5	.	TRBJ2-7	.	TGCGCCAGCAGTGAGGATGCAGGAGGCGAGCAGTACTTC	CASSEDAGGEQYF
TRBV30	TRBD1	TRBJ2-7	.	TGTGCCTTGGACAGGGGAGGTGGAGAGCAGTACTTC	CALDRGGGEQYF
TRBV5-5	TRBD1	TRBJ1-6	.	TGTGCCAGCAGCCCGTTGGGGGACAGTTATAATTCACCCCTCCACTTT	CASSPLGDSYNSPLHF
TRBV19	TRBD2	TRBJ2-1	.	TGTGCCAGTAGTATGACTAGCGGGGACTACAATGAGCAGTTCTTC	CASSMTSGDYNEQFF
TRBV4-1	TRBD2	TRBJ2-2	.	TGCGCCAGCAGCCAAGGCTTTAGCGGGGGGCGTTCGAACACCGGGGAGCTGTTTTTT	CASSQGFSGGRSNTGELFF
TRBV6-6	.	TRBJ2-7	few	TGTGCCAGCAGTTACCCCCACTCCTACGAGCAGTACTTC	CASSYPHSYEQYF
TRBV7-3	.	TRBJ2-7	few	TGTGCCACCACAGCTTATAGAGGGGCCGAGCAGTACTTC	CATTAYRGAEQYF
TRBV6-5	.	TRBJ1-2	.	TGTGCCAGCAGTACGGACACACCCTATGGCTACACCTTC	CASSTDTPYGYTF
TRBV12-3/TRBV12-4	.	TRBJ2-7	few	TGTGCCAGCAGTTTAGCCCGAGGTGAGGCCTCACCCTACGAGCAGTACTTC	CASSLARGEASPYEQYF
TRBV7-3	.	TRBJ1-1	.	TGTGCCAGCAGCCCAGGGTCCCAAGCAAAGGAAGCTTTCTTT	CASSPGSQAKEAFF
TRBV6-5	.	TRBJ2-1	.	TGTGCCAGCAGTCTCGGCAATGAGCAGTTCTTC	CASSLGNEQFF
TRBV29-1	.	TRBJ1-2	few	TGCAGCGTTGTAGGTAGAAACTATGGCTACACCTTC	CSVVGRNYGYTF
TRBV29-1	TRBD1	TRBJ1-1	large	TGCAGCGTGCCAGGGGGAGCTTTCTTT	CSVPGGAFF
TRBV4-1	.	TRBJ2-2	.	TGCGCCAGCAGAAGGACGGAGGGCGGGCGAACCGGGGAGCTGTTTTTT	CASRRTEGGRTGELFF
TRBV20-1	.	TRBJ2-2	.	TGCAGTGCTACAGGGACCACCGGGGAGCTGTTTTTT	CSATGTTGELFF
TRBV7-2	.	TRBJ2-2	.	TGTGCCAGCAGCTTACGGGGGCCCTCGAACACCGGGGAGCTGTTTTTT	CASSLRGPSNTGELFF
TRBV7-9	TRBD1	TRBJ1-3	.	TGTGCCAGCAGCAAGGGACAGGGGAGGGGCACCATATATTTT	CASSKGQGRGTIYF
TRBV19	.	TRBJ2-7	.	TGTGCCAGTAGTATTTCATCCTCCCCCTCCTACGAGCAGTACTTC	CASSISSSPSYEQYF
TRBV11-2	TRBD1	TRBJ2-7	.	TGTGCCAGCAGCGCGGACAGGGTGGGGTCCTACGAGCAGTACTTC	CASSADRVGSYEQYF
TRBV6-5	TRBD1	TRBJ1-2	few	TGTGCCAGCAGAACAGGCGGACAGGGGCTCTATGGCTACACCTTC	CASRTGGQGLYGYTF
TRBV11-2	.	TRBJ1-2	once	TGTGCCAGCAGCCCGGCGGGGTCATATGGCTACACCTTC	CASSPAGSYGYTF
TRBV29-1	.	TRBJ2-7	few	TGCAGCGTTGCTGGAGGGGGTATTTCCTACGAGCAGTACTTC	CSVAGGGISYEQYF
TRBV7-2	TRBD2	TRBJ2-7	.	TGTGCCAGCAGCTTAGACGGGGGGGCCTACTACGAGCAGTACTTC	CASSLDGGAYYEQYF